These 31 T cell receptor beta chains were sequenced from one sample in a study of blood T cell repertoires in COVID-19. Generated by immunoSEQ multiplex PCR, the TCRdb table keeps only in-frame clones and is missing some. The repertoire consists of about 42,000 clones, with roughly 84% occurring once and the leading ten covering 9.5% to 15%. The sequenced sample consisted of peripheral blood. Receptors originate from a human donor in a cohort sampled during active COVID-19.

The genes are TRBV7-9 and TRBJ1-3, with unresolved D. The V and J ends lost 0 bases and 4 bases respectively, with 13 bases between them. The V gene's germline CDR1 is SEHNR and CDR2 FQNEAQ (reference sequence). This CDR3 is 16 amino acids long. The CDR3 sequence: CASSLALRGAGNTIYF. Written as DNA, the CDR3 is TGTGCCAGCAGCTTAGCGCTACGGGGAGCGGGAAACACCATATATTTT. The variable domain in full, with the rest retrieved from reference TRBV7-9 and TRBJ1-3, is DTGVSQNPRHKITKRGQNVTFRCDPISEHNRLYWYRQTLGQGPEFLTYFQNEAQLEKSRLLSDRFSAERPKGSFSTLEIQRTEQGDSAMYLCASSLALRGAGNTIYFGEGSWLTVV.

The chain is built from TRBV5-4 and TRBJ1-2, with TRBD1 as a possible D gene (6 bases). Looked up from germline, CDR1 is SGHNT and CDR2 is YYREEE (reference sequence). The CDR3 extends over 16 amino acids. V lost 0 bases and J 4 bases, leaving 16 bases between the germline ends. The CDR3 DNA is TGTGCCAGCAGCTTGGACAGGGAACTTGGTGGCTATGGCTACACCTTC. Its protein is CASSLDRELGGYGYTF.

The genes are TRBV11-2 and TRBJ2-3; 7 bases line up with TRBD1. The germline V gene encodes CDR1 SGHAT and CDR2 FQNNGV. Unmatched junction bases numbered 5, after V lost 3 bases and J lost 2 bases. The CDR3 has 15 residues. CDR3 sequence reads: CASSFLTGDTDTQYF. The CDR3 region has the DNA TGTGCCAGCAGCTTTCTTACAGGGGACACAGATACGCAGTATTTT.

This clone has just a few counts. The chain combines TRBV6-5 with TRBJ1-5; D is ambiguous. Germline V gives CDR1 MNHEY, CDR2 SVGAGI. This CDR3 is 12 amino acids long. V shed 7 bases and J shed 4 bases, with 8 bases lying between them. This CDR3 is CASTLSNQPQHF. The CDR3 DNA is TGTGCCAGCACCCTAAGTAATCAGCCCCAGCATTTT.

V is TRBV28 and J is TRBJ2-7, with 7 bases identical to TRBD1. Germline CDR1 reads MDHEN; CDR2 reads SYDVKM. The CDR3 is made up of 18 amino acids. The V and J ends lost 10 bases and 4 bases, in that order; junction bases with no gene match: 25. The CDR3 reads CATPLLTGRFGIPYEQYF. The CDR3 DNA sequence: TGTGCCACCCCTCTATTGACAGGGCGTTTTGGGATTCCTTACGAGCAGTACTTC.

This sequence joins TRBV19 and TRBJ2-6; D may be TRBD1 (5 bases). Deletions cut 4 bases from V and 0 bases from J, with 19 bases between. CDR3 length: 19 residues. Looked up from germline, CDR1 is LNHDA and CDR2 is SQIVND (reference sequence). The chain's CDR3 is CASSTTHRSPHSGANVLTF. DNA for the CDR3: TGTGCCAGTAGTACCACCCACAGGAGCCCCCACTCTGGGGCCAACGTCCTGACTTTC.

The chain combines TRBV5-1 with TRBJ2-1; maybe TRBD2 (6 bases). CDR1 SGHRS and CDR2 YFSETQ come from the germline V gene. V dropped 4 bases and J dropped 3 bases, with 14 bases sitting between them. CDR3 length: 15 amino acids. CDR3 region: CASSPPRGLYNEQFF. CDR3 bases: TGCGCCAGCAGCCCCCCCCGGGGACTCTACAATGAGCAGTTCTTC. Full variable domain (missing parts from reference TRBV5-1 and TRBJ2-1): KAGVTQTPRYLIKTRGQQVTLSCSPISGHRSVSWYQQTPGQGLQFLFEYFSETQRNKGNFPGRFSGRQFSNSRSEMNVSTLELGDSALYLCASSPPRGLYNEQFFGPGTRLTVL.

The CDR3 reads CASSEGAGGRTDTQYF. The CDR3 region has the DNA TGTGCCAGCAGTGAAGGAGCGGGGGGGCGCACAGATACGCAGTATTTT. This rearrangement joins TRBV6-1 to TRBJ2-3, with 10 positions matching TRBD2. The junction had 2 bases not matched to a gene; V was cut back by 1 base and J by 1 base. The CDR3 covers 16 residues. Germline V gives CDR1 MNHNS, CDR2 SASEGT.

This chain uses TRBV3-1 (or the pseudogene TRBV3-2) with TRBJ2-1; 13 bases align to TRBD2. In germline, CDR1 is LGHDT, CDR2 YNNKEL (reference sequence). V dropped 4 bases and J dropped 6; count of bases not matched to a gene: 6. This CDR3 has 16 residues. CDR3 nucleotide sequence: TGTGCCAGCAGCCCGACCGGGACTAGCGGGGTCAATGAGCAGTTCTTC. Translation gives CASSPTGTSGVNEQFF.

As DNA, the CDR3 is TGCGCCAGCAGCAGCGGGGACCTTACAGATACGCAGTATTTT. Amino acid sequence: CASSSGDLTDTQYF. The chain employs TRBV10-1 and TRBJ2-3; 7 bases align to TRBD2. The germline V gene has CDR1 WNHNN and CDR2 SYGVQD (reference sequence). The CDR3 sequence is 14 residues long. Unmatched junction bases numbered 6, after V lost 6 bases and J lost 3 bases.

The V and J genes are TRBV7-9 and TRBJ1-1; TRBD1 matches 7 bases. Germline CDR1 is SEHNR and CDR2 is FQNEAQ (reference sequence). V lost 5 bases, J lost 3 bases, and 12 bases stayed unmatched. CDR3 length: 16 residues. CDR3 protein: CASSLIFTGADTEAFF. The CDR3 DNA follows: TGTGCCAGCAGCCTAATCTTCACAGGGGCCGACACTGAAGCTTTCTTT.

This chain joins TRBV20-1 and TRBJ1-6; 9 bases line up with TRBD1. This CDR3 region has 13 residues. Germline CDR1 reads DFQATT; CDR2 reads SNEGSKA (reference sequence). V was pared by 3 bases and J by 9 bases, with 3 bases of the junction left unmatched. The CDR3 here is CSASRGQGSPLHF. The CDR3 nucleotides read TGCAGTGCTAGTCGGGGACAGGGTTCACCCCTCCACTTT.

The V gene is TRBV5-5, the J gene TRBJ2-1; possibly TRBD1 for D (5 bases). Germline loops: CDR1 SGHKS, CDR2 YYEKEE (reference sequence). The CDR3 has 17 residues. V shed 0 bases and J shed 0 bases, with 13 bases lying between them. The CDR3 DNA is TGTGCCAGCAGCTTGGCCCCCGACAGTGGCTCCTACAATGAGCAGTTCTTC. Translated, it gives CASSLAPDSGSYNEQFF.

The rearrangement links TRBV6-7 to TRBJ2-7; D is undetermined. TRBV6-7 is annotated as an ORF whose role is uncertain. The CDR3 is made up of 14 amino acids. With 5 bases removed from V and 2 bases from J, the gap between germline ends came to 13 bases. The CDR3 is CASSTTRSPYEQYF. CDR3 in DNA: TGTGCCAGCAGTACTACACGGAGCCCCTACGAGCAGTACTTC.

This clone showed up just once. The CDR3 sequence: CASSPRPGGVHNEQFF. The CDR3 bases are TGTGCCAGCTCACCACGACCAGGGGGAGTCCACAATGAGCAGTTCTTC. The V gene is TRBV18, the J gene TRBJ2-1; 7 bases are shared with TRBD1. The CDR3 spans 16 residues. From germline, CDR1 is KGHSH and CDR2 LQKENI. The ends lost 1 base at V and 5 bases at J; junction bases unmatched: 8.

This chain links TRBV9 with TRBJ2-1; 12 bases align to TRBD2. There are 15 residues in the CDR3. Trimming cost V 4 bases and J 9 bases; bases outside gene matches: 8. Germline V CDR1 and CDR2: SGDLS, YYNGEE. The CDR3, as DNA: TGTGCCAGCAGCATTCGACTAGCGGGGGTCGGTGAGCAGTTCTTC. Protein sequence: CASSIRLAGVGEQFF.

The chain links TRBV28 to TRBJ1-6; D might be TRBD1 (6 bases). Per the germline V gene, CDR1 is MDHEN and CDR2 is SYDVKM. Trimming removed 5 bases at V and 13 bases at J, with 15 bases between. This CDR3 comprises 13 residues. DNA for the CDR3: TGTGCCAGCAGTCCAGGGACACCCTCTCCCCTCCACTTT. Its translation is CASSPGTPSPLHF.

J is TRBJ2-5 and V is TRBV14, with D perhaps TRBD2 (5 bases). Germline loops: CDR1 SGHDN, CDR2 FVKESK. The V end lost 4 bases, the J end lost 5 bases, and 20 bases lay between the germline ends. The CDR3 has 16 residues. The chain's CDR3 is CASSRGLKGRVETQYF. As DNA, the CDR3 is TGTGCCAGCAGCCGAGGGTTGAAAGGGCGGGTCGAGACCCAGTACTTC.

This sequence joins TRBV6-5 and TRBJ2-7, with D possibly TRBD2 on 5 matching bases. CDR3 length: 13 residues. V lost 9 bases, J lost 7 bases, and 19 bases lay in between. In germline, CDR1 is MNHEY, CDR2 SVGAGI. Written as DNA, the CDR3 is TGTGCCAGTATGGGCCGGGGAGTGAGGGAGCAGTACTTC. Its protein product is CASMGRGVREQYF.

J is TRBJ2-1 and V is TRBV5-8; 11 nucleotides match TRBD2. The CDR3 contains 15 residues. J gave up 4 bases and V 4 bases, and 4 bases lay outside the gene matches. The germline CDR1 and CDR2 sequences are SGHTS and YDEGEE. The CDR3, as DNA: TGTGCCAGCAGCAGAAGGACTAGCGGGTACAATGAGCAGTTCTTC. This encodes CASSRRTSGYNEQFF.

The chain is built from TRBV6-6 and TRBJ1-1, with TRBD1 matching over 9 bases. CDR1 MNHNY and CDR2 SVGAGI come from the germline V gene (reference sequence). This CDR3 contains 15 residues. V was pared by 6 bases and J by 4 bases, with 9 bases of the junction left unmatched. The DNA of the CDR3 is TGTGCCAGCAGCTCTCCCGGGACAGGGTTCACTGAAGCTTTCTTT. Protein: CASSSPGTGFTEAFF.

V and J are TRBV2 and TRBJ2-5; TRBD1 might be the D (5 bases). The germline V gene has CDR1 SNHLY and CDR2 FYNNEI. The ends were cut back, 8 bases at V and 7 bases at J, with 17 bases in the middle. The CDR3 spans 13 residues. The CDR3 loop reads CASSDTPRGTQYF. CDR3 coding DNA: TGTGCCAGCTCGGACACCCCAAGGGGGACCCAGTACTTC.

The CDR3 reads CASSNRTSAKNIQYF. The DNA of the CDR3 is TGTGCCAGCAGCAACCGGACATCGGCCAAAAACATTCAGTACTTC. The chain carries TRBV7-3 and TRBJ2-4; maybe TRBD1 (5 bases). The CDR3 extends over 15 amino acids. V dropped 5 bases and J dropped 1 base, with 12 bases sitting between them. CDR1 SGHTA and CDR2 FQGTGA come from the germline V gene.

The chain joins TRBV28 to TRBJ2-5; no reliable D call. Germline CDR1 and CDR2: MDHEN and SYDVKM. Trimming took off 8 bases at V and 0 bases at J, with 10 bases between the two ends. The CDR3 covers 13 residues. The CDR3 bases are TGTGCCAGCGGCTTGGAGTACCAAGAGACCCAGTACTTC. Protein sequence: CASGLEYQETQYF.

The V call is TRBV7-9, the J call TRBJ1-6; the match to TRBD1 covers 8 bases. V lost 5 bases to trimming and J lost 7 bases; unmatched junction nucleotides: 7. Germline CDR1 reads SEHNR; CDR2 reads FQNEAQ (reference sequence). This CDR3 is built from 15 residues. The CDR3 reads CASSVGQGGNSPLHF. For the CDR3, the DNA is TGTGCCAGCAGCGTTGGACAGGGTGGGAATTCACCCCTCCACTTT.

The chain uses TRBV7-2 and TRBJ1-4; 9 bases align to TRBD1. Germline V CDR1 and CDR2: SGHTA, FQGNSA. The V segment lost 1 base and the J segment 5 bases; nucleotides outside the gene matches: 2. The CDR3 is made up of 15 amino acids. This CDR3 reads CASSLVGTGNEKLFF. For the CDR3, the DNA is TGTGCCAGCAGCTTAGTGGGGACAGGGAATGAAAAACTGTTTTTT.

This clone has a single count. V is TRBV5-6 and J is TRBJ1-6; TRBD1 agrees at 10 bases. This CDR3 is built from 16 residues. V dropped 3 bases and J dropped 10; count of bases not matched to a gene: 10. From germline, CDR1 is SGHDT and CDR2 YYEEEE. The CDR3 bases are TGTGCCAGCAGCTCCTGGACAGGGGGAGTTCAATCACCCCTCCACTTT. Its protein is CASSSWTGGVQSPLHF.

The chain recombines TRBV4-2 with TRBJ2-5; D might be TRBD2 (6 bases). Per the germline V gene, CDR1 is LGHNA and CDR2 is YNFKEQ. Deletions cut 0 bases from V and 2 bases from J, with 19 bases between. CDR3 length equals 18 residues. The CDR3 DNA is TGTGCCAGCAGCCAAGAGGCGCCGTCTAGCGCACCACAAGAGACCCAGTACTTC. The encoded protein is CASSQEAPSSAPQETQYF.

This clone appeared a few times. This chain's CDR3 is CASSYEFGRGTEAFF. CDR3 nucleotides: TGTGCCAGCAGTTACGAATTTGGTAGGGGCACTGAAGCTTTCTTT. The chain links TRBV6-6 to TRBJ1-1; D perhaps matches TRBD1 (5 bases). CDR1 is MNHNY, CDR2 SVGAGI, per germline (reference sequence). The CDR3 length is 15 residues. Trimming removed 2 bases from V and 4 bases from J, with 14 bases in between.

The V call is TRBV6-5, the J call TRBJ2-1; possible D gene TRBD2, 6 bases. Per the germline V gene, CDR1 is MNHEY and CDR2 is SVGAGI. The ends were cut back, 7 bases at V and 5 bases at J, with 12 bases in the middle. CDR3 length: 13 amino acids. CDR3 DNA: TGTGCCAGCACCCGAGGAGGGGACAATGAGCAGTTCTTC. This codes for CASTRGGDNEQFF.

This chain connects TRBV18 to TRBJ1-2; no clear D gene. Trimming removed 3 bases at V and 7 bases at J, with 12 bases between. Germline assignment: CDR1 KGHSH and CDR2 LQKENI. The CDR3 has 13 amino acids. The CDR3 is CASSPSEGFGYTF. The CDR3 DNA sequence: TGTGCCAGCTCACCGTCGGAGGGCTTTGGCTACACCTTC.